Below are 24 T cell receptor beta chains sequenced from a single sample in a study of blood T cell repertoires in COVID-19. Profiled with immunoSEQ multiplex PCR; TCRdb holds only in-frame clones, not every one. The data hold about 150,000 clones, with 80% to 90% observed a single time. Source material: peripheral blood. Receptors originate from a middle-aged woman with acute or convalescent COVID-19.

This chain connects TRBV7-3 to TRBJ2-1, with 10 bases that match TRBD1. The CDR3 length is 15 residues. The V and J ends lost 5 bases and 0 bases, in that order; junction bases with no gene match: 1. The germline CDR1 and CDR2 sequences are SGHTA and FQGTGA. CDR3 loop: CASSRTGGSYNEQFF. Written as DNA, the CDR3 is TGTGCCAGCAGCCGGACAGGGGGCTCCTACAATGAGCAGTTCTTC.

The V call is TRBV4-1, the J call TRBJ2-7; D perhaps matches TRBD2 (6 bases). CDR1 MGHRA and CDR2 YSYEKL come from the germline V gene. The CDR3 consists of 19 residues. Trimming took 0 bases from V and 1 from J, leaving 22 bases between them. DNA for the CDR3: TGCGCCAGCAGCCAAGACTCAGAAACTAGCACATTCCCTTCCTACGAGCAGTACTTC. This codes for CASSQDSETSTFPSYEQYF.

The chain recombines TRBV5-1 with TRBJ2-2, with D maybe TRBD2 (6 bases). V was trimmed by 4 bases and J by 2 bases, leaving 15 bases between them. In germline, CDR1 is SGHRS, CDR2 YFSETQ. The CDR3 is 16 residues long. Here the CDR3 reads CASSPPRDLNTGELFF. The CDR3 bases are TGCGCCAGCAGCCCACCCCGGGACTTAAACACCGGGGAGCTGTTTTTT.

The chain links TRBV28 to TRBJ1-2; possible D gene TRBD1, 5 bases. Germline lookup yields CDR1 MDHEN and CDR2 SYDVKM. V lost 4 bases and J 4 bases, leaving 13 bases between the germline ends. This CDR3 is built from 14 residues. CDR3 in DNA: TGTGCCAGCAGTTCTCCGACAGCACCCTATGGCTACACCTTC. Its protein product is CASSSPTAPYGYTF.

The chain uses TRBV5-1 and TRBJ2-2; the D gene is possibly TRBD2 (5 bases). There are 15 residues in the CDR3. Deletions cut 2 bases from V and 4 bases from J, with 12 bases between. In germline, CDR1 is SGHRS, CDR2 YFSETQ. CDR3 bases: TGCGCCAGCAGCTTAGGAGGCGGCGGCACCGGGGAGCTGTTTTTT. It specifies CASSLGGGGTGELFF.

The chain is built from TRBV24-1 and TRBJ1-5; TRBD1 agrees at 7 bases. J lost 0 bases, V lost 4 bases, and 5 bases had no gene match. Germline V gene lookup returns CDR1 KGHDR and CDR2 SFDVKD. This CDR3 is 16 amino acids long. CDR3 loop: CATSETGESSNQPQHF. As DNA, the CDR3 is TGTGCCACCAGTGAAACAGGGGAGTCTAGCAATCAGCCCCAGCATTTT.

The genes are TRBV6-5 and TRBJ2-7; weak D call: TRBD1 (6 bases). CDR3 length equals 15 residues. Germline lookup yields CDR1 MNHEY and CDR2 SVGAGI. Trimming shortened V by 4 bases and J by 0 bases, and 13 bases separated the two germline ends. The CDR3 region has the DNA TGTGCCAGCAGTTGGGGGACATCGGTCTCCTACGAGCAGTACTTC. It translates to CASSWGTSVSYEQYF.

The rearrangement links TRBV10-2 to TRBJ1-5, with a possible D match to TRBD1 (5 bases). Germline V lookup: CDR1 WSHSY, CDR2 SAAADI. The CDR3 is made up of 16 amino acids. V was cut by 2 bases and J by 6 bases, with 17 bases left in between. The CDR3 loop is CASSEGAGGTGQPQHF. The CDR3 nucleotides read TGCGCCAGCAGTGAGGGGGCGGGAGGGACGGGTCAGCCCCAGCATTTT.

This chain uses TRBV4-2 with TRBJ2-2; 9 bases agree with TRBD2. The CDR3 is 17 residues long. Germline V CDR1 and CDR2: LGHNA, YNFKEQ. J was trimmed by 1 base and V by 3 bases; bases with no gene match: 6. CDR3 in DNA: TGTGCCAGCAGCCAGGGACCTAGCGGGGTGAACACCGGGGAGCTGTTTTTT. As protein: CASSQGPSGVNTGELFF.

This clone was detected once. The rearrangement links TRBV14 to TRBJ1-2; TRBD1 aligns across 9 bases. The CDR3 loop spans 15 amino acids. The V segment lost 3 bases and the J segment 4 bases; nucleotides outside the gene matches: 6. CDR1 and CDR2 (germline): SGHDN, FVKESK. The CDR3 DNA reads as TGTGCCAGCAGCCAGCTTGGGACAGGGAGCTATGGCTACACCTTC. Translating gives CASSQLGTGSYGYTF.

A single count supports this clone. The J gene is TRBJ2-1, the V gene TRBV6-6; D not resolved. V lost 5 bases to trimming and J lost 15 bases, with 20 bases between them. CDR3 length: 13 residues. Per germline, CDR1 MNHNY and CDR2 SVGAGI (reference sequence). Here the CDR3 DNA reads TGTGCCAGCAGTAGTTACGTGGATCTCCAGGTGTTCTTC. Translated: CASSSYVDLQVFF.

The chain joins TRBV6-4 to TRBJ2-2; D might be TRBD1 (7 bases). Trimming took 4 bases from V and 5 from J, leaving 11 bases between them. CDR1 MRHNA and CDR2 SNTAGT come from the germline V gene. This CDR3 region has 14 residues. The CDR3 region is CASSAAGGTGELFF. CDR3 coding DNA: TGTGCCAGCAGTGCGGCAGGGGGGACCGGGGAGCTGTTTTTT.

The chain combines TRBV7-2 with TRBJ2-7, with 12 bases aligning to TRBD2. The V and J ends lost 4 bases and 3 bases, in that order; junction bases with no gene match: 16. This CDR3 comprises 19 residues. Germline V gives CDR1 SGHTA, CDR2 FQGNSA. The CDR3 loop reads CASSSSFGLGLAGNYEQYF. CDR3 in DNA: TGTGCCAGCAGCTCTAGCTTCGGACTTGGACTAGCGGGAAACTACGAGCAGTACTTC.

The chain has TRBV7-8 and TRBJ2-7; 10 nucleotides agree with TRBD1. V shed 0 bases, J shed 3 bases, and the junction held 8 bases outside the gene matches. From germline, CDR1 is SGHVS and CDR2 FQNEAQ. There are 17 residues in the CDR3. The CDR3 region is CASSLALPGQGNYEQYF. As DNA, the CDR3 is TGTGCCAGCAGCTTAGCGCTACCGGGACAGGGGAACTACGAGCAGTACTTC.

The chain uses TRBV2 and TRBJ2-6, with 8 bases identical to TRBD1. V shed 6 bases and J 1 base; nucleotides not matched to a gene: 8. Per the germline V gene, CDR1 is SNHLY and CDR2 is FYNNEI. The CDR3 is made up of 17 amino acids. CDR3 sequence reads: CASRDRTGRSGANVLTF. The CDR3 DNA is TGTGCCAGCAGGGACCGGACAGGGCGGTCTGGGGCCAACGTCCTGACTTTC.

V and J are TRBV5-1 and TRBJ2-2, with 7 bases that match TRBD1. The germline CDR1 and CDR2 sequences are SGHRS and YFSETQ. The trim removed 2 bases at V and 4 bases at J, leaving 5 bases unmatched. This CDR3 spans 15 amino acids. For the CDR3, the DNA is TGCGCCAGCAGCTTCGGGGACAGTTTCACCGGGGAGCTGTTTTTT. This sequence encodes CASSFGDSFTGELFF.

CDR3 loop: CASGLGLAVDTQYF. The CDR3 DNA follows: TGTGCTAGTGGTTTAGGGCTAGCGGTAGATACGCAGTATTTT. This sequence joins TRBV12-5 and TRBJ2-3; 7 bases match TRBD2. J gave up 5 bases and V 3 bases, and 5 bases lay outside the gene matches. Germline CDR1 and CDR2: LGHNT and FRNRAP. The CDR3 covers 14 residues.

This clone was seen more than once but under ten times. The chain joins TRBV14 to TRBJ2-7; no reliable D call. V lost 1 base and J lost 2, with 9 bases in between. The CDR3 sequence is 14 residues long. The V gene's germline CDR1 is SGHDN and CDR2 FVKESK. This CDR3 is CASSQGHTPYEQYF. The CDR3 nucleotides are TGTGCCAGCAGCCAAGGGCACACCCCCTACGAGCAGTACTTC.

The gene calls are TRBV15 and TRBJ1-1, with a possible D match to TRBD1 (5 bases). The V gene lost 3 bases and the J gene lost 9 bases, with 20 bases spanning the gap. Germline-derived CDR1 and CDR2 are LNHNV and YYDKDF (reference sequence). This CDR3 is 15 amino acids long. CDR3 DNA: TGTGCCACCAGCAGGAATCTCAGGGCGGGGATGCAAGCTTTCTTT. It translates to CATSRNLRAGMQAFF.

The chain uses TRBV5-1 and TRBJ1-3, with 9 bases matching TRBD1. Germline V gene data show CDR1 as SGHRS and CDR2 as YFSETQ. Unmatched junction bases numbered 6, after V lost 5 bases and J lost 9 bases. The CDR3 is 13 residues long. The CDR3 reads CASSPDRGGTIYF. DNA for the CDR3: TGCGCCAGCAGTCCGGACAGGGGAGGCACCATATATTTT. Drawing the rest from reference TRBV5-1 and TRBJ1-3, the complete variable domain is KAGVTQTPRYLIKTRGQQVTLSCSPISGHRSVSWYQQTPGQGLQFLFEYFSETQRNKGNFPGRFSGRQFSNSRSEMNVSTLELGDSALYLCASSPDRGGTIYFGEGSWLTVV.

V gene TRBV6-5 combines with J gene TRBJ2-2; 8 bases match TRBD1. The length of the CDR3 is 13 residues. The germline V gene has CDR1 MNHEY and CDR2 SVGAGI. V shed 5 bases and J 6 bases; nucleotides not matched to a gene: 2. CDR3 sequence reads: CASSTRGPGELFF. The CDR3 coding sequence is TGTGCCAGCAGTACCAGGGGGCCCGGGGAGCTGTTTTTT.

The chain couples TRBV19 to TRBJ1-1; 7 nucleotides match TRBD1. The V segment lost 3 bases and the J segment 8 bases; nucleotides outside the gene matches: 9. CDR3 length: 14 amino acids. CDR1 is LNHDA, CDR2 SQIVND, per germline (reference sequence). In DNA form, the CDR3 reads TGTGCCAGTAGTATGAGGGGACAGAACCACGAAGCTTTCTTT. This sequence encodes CASSMRGQNHEAFF.

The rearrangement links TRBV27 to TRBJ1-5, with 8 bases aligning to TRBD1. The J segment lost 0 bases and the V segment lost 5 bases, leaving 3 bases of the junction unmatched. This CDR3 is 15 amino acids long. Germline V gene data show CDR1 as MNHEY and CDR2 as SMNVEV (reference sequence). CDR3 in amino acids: CASSSQGASNQPQHF. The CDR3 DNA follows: TGTGCCAGCAGTAGTCAGGGGGCTAGCAATCAGCCCCAGCATTTT.

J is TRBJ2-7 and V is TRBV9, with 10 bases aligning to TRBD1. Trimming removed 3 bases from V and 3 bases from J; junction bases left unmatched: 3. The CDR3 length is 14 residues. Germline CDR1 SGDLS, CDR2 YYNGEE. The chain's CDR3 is CASSGGTGDYEQYF. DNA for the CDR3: TGTGCCAGCAGCGGCGGGACAGGGGACTACGAGCAGTACTTC. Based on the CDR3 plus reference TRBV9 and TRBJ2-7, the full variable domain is DSGVTQTPKHLITATGQRVTLRCSPRSGDLSVYWYQQSLDQGLQFLIQYYNGEERAKGNILERFSAQQFPDLHSELNLSSLELGDSALYFCASSGGTGDYEQYFGPGTRLTVT.